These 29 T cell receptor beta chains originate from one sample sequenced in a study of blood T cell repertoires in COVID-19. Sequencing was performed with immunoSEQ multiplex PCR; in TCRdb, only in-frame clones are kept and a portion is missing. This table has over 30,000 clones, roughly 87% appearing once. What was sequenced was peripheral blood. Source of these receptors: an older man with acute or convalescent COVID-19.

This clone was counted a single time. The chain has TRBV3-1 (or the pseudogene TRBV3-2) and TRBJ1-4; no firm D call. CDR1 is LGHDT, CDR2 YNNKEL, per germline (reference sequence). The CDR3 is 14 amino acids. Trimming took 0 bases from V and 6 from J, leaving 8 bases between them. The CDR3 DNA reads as TGTGCCAGCAGCCAAGAGATTCGGGATGAAAAACTGTTTTTT. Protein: CASSQEIRDEKLFF.

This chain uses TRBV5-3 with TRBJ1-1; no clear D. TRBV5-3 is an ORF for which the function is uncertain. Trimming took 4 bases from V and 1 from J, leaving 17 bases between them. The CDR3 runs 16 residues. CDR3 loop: CARSGVGALRNTEAFF. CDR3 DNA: TGTGCCAGAAGCGGTGTTGGAGCGCTGAGGAACACTGAAGCTTTCTTT.

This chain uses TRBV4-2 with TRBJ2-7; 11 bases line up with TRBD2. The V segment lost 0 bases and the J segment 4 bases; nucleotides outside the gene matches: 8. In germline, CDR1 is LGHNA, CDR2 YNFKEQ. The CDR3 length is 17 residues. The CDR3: CASSQDPLTSGAYEQYF. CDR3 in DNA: TGTGCCAGCAGCCAAGATCCCCTGACTAGCGGGGCATACGAGCAGTACTTC.

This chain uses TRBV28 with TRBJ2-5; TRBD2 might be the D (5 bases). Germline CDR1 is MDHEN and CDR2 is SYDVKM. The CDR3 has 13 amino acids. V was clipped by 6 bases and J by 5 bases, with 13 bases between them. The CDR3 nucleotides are TGTGCCAGCAGGGACTTATCTAGGGAGACCCAGTACTTC. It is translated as CASRDLSRETQYF.

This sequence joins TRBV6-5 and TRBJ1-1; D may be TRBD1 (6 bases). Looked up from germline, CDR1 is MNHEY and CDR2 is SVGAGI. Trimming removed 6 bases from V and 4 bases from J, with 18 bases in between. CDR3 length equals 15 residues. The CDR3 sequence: CASSQGGALGTEAFF. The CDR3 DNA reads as TGTGCCAGCAGCCAAGGGGGGGCCCTGGGCACTGAAGCTTTCTTT.

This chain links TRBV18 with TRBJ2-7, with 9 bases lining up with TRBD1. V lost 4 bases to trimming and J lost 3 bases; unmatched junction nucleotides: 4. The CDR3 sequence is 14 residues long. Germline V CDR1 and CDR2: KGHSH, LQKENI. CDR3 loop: CASSLRDRDYEQYF. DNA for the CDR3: TGTGCCAGCTCACTCCGGGACAGGGACTACGAGCAGTACTTC.

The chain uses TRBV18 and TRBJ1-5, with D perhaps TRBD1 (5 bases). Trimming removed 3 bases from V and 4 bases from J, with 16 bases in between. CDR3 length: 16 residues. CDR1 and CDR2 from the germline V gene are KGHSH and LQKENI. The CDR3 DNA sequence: TGTGCCAGCTCACCTTCTTTCGGGGGTCCGAATCAGCCCCAGCATTTT. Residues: CASSPSFGGPNQPQHF. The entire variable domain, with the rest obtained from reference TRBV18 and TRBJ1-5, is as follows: NAGVMQNPRHLVRRRGQEARLRCSPMKGHSHVYWYRQLPEEGLKFMVYLQKENIIDESGMPKERFSAEFPKEGPSILRIQQVVRGDSAAYFCASSPSFGGPNQPQHFGDGTRLSIL.

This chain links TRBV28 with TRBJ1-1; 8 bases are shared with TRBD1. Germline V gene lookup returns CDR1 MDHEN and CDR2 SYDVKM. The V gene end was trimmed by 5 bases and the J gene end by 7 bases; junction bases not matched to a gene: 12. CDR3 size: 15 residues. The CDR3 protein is CASSLEAGTGLEAFF. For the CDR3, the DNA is TGTGCCAGCAGTCTAGAAGCCGGGACAGGCCTTGAAGCTTTCTTT.

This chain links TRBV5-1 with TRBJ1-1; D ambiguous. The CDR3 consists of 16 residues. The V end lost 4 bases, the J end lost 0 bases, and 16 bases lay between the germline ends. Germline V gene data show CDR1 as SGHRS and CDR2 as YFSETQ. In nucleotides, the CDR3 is TGCGCCAGCAGCCCTCCCCTGGGAGACATGAACACTGAAGCTTTCTTT. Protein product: CASSPPLGDMNTEAFF.

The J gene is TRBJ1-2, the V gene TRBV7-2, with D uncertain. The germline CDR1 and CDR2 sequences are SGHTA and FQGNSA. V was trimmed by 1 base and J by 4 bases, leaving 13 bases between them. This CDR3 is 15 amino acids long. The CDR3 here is CASSLGSHPGYGYTF. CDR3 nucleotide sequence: TGTGCCAGCAGCTTAGGCTCTCATCCGGGCTATGGCTACACCTTC.

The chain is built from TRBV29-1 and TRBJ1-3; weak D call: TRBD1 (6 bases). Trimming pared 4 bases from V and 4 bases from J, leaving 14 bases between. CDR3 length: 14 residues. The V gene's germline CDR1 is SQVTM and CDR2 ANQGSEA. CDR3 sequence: CSVVGGEIGNTIYF. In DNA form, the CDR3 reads TGCAGCGTTGTAGGGGGGGAAATCGGAAACACCATATATTTT.

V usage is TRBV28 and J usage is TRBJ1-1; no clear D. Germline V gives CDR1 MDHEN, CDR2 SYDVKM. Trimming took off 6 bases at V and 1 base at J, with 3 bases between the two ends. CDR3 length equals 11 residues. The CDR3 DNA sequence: TGTGCCAGCAGGAGGAACACTGAAGCTTTCTTT. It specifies CASRRNTEAFF.

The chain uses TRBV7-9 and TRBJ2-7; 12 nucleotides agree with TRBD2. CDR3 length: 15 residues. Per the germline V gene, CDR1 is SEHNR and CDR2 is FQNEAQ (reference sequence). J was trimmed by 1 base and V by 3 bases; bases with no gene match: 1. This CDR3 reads CASSLLAGGSYEQYF. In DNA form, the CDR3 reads TGTGCCAGCAGCTTGCTAGCGGGGGGGTCCTACGAGCAGTACTTC.

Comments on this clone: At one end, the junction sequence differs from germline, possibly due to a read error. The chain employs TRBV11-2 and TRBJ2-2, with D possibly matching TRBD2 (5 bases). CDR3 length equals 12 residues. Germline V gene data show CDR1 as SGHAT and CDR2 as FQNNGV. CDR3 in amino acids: CASSLPSGKLFF. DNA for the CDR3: TGTGCCAGCAGCTTACCCTCCGGGAAGCTGTTTTTT.

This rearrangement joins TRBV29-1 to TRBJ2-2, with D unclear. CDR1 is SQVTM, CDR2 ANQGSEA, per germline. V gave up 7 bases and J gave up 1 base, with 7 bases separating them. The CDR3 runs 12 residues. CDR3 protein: CSARQNTGELFF. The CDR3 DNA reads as TGCAGCGCCCGACAGAACACCGGGGAGCTGTTTTTT.

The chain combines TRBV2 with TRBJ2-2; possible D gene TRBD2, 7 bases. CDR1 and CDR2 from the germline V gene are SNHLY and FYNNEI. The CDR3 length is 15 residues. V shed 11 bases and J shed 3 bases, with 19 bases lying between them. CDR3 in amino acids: CARWGGAADTGELFF. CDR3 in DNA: TGTGCCCGCTGGGGGGGGGCAGCCGACACCGGGGAGCTGTTTTTT.

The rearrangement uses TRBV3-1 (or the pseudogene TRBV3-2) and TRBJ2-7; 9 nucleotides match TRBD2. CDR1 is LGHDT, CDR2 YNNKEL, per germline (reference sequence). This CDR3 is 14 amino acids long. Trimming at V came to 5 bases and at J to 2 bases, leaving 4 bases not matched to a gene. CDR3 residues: CASSAQRGAYEQYF. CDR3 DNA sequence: TGTGCCAGCAGCGCTCAGCGGGGGGCCTACGAGCAGTACTTC.

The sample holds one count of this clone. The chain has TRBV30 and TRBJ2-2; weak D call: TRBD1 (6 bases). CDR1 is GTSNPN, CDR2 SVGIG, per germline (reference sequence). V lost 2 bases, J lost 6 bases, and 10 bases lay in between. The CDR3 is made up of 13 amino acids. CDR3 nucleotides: TGTGCCTGGAGTATACAGGGTTCCGGGGAGCTGTTTTTT. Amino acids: CAWSIQGSGELFF.

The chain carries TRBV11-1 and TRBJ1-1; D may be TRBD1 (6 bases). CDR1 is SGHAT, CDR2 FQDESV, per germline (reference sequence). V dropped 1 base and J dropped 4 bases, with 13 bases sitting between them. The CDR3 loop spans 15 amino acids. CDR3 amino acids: CASSLDGGRVTEAFF. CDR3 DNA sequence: TGTGCCAGCAGCTTAGACGGGGGGCGCGTCACTGAAGCTTTCTTT.

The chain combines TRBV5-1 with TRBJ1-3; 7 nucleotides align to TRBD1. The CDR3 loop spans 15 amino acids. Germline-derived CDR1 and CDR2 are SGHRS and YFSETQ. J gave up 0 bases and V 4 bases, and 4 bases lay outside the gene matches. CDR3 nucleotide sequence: TGCGCCAGCAGCCTGGAGGGGGCCTCTGGAAACACCATATATTTT. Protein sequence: CASSLEGASGNTIYF.

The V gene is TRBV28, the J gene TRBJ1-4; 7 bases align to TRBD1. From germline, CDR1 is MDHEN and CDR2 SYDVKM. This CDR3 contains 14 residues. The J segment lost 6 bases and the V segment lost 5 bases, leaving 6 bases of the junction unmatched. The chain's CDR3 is CASSTGTAYEKLFF. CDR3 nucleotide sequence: TGTGCCAGCAGTACCGGGACAGCTTATGAAAAACTGTTTTTT.

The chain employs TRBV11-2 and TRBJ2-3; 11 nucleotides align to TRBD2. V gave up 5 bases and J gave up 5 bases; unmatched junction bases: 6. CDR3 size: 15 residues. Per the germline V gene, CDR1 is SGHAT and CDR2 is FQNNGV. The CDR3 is CASSRLAGSIDTQYF. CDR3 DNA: TGTGCCAGCAGCCGACTAGCGGGGTCGATAGATACGCAGTATTTT.

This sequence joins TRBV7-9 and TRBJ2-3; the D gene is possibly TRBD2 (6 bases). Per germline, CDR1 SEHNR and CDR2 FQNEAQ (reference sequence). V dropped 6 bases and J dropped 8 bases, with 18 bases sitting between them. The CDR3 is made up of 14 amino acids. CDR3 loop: CASRQLSGSVTQYF. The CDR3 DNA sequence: TGTGCCAGCAGACAGCTTAGCGGTAGTGTTACGCAGTATTTT.

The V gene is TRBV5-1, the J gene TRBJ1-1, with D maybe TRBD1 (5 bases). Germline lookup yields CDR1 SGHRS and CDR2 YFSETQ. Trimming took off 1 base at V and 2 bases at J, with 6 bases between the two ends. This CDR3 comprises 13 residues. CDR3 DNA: TGCGCCAGCAGCTTGAGGGGAAACACTGAAGCTTTCTTT. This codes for CASSLRGNTEAFF.

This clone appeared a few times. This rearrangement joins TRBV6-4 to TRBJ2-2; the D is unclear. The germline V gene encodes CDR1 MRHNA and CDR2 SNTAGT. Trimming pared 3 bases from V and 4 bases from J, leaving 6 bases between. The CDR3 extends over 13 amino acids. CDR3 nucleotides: TGTGCCAGCAGTGAGACATCCACCGGGGAGCTGTTTTTT. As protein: CASSETSTGELFF.

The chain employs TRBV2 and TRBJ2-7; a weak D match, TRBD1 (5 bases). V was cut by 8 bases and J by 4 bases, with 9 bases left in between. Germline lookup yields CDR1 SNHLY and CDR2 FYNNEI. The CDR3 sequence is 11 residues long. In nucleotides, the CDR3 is TGTGCCAGCGACAGCCGATACGAGCAGTACTTC. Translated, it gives CASDSRYEQYF.

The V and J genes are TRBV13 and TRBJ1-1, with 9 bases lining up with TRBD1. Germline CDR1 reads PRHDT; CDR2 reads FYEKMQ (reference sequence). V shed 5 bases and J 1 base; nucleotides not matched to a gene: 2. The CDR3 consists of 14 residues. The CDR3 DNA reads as TGTGCCAGCAGCCTGGACAGGGGGAACACTGAAGCTTTCTTT. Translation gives CASSLDRGNTEAFF.

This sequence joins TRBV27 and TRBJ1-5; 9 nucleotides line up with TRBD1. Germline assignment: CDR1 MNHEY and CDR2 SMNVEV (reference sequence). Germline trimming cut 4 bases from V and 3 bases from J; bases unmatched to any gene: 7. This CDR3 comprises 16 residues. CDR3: CASSSYRGQSNQPQHF. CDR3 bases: TGTGCCAGCAGTTCCTACAGGGGGCAATCCAATCAGCCCCAGCATTTT.

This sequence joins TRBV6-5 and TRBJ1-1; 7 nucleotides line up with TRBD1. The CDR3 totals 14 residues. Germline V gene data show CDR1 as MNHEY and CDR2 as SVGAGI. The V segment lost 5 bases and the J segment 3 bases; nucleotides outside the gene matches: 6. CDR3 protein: CASSLGTADTEAFF. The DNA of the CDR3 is TGTGCCAGCAGTCTGGGGACAGCCGACACTGAAGCTTTCTTT.